This T cell receptor beta chain was obtained from a study of post-analysis software for immune sequencing data. Overall study: Patients had relapsing-remitting, secondary progressive or progressive-relapsing multiple sclerosis; some lacked subtype.

Every TCR beta cDNA library bore unique molecular identifiers. T cells numbering about 0.95 to 10 million yielded some 500,000 cDNA molecules. TCRdb itself ran the PCR reads through MiXCR, one entry per CDR3 protein. Here the sample spans approximately 660,000 distinct CDR3 sequences, roughly three fifths being singletons. Concerning this clonotype itself: Its antigen is not known.

The V gene lost 4 bases and the J gene lost 2 bases, with 5 bases spanning the gap. CDR1 is MGHDK, CDR2 SYGVNS, per germline. This CDR3 spans 13 amino acids. Findings and limits, study-wide: Relative to controls, patients had five TRBV segments at higher frequency, with TRBV5-6, TRBV5-1 and TRBV20-1 among these.

This clonotype was sampled from a girl aged 2 to 10 with multiple sclerosis. Sequenced sample: blood. The V gene is TRBV25-1, the J gene TRBJ2-2; no definite D call. CDR3 loop: CASSVQNTGELFF. The CDR3 nucleotides are TGTGCCAGCAGTGTTCAAAACACCGGGGAGCTGTTTTTT. Based on the CDR3 plus reference TRBV25-1 and TRBJ2-2, the full variable domain is EADIYQTPRYLVIGTGKKITLECSQTMGHDKMYWYQQDPGMELHLIHYSYGVNSTEKGDLSSESTVSRIRTEHFPLTLESARPSHTSQYLCASSVQNTGELFFGEGSRLTVL.